This T cell receptor beta chain emerged from a study of CD8+CD57+ T cells in acquired aplastic anemia. Turning to the study itself: Yields of DNA that came from sorted CD4+ and CD8+ cells averaged roughly 3.2 ug. The average read count for CD4+ cells in healthy donors was 10 million to 11 million. Notes on the study in general: Patients shared around 31 CD8+ CDR3 sequences with controls. Between patients and controls, CD8+ Simpson's diversity did not vary significantly.

A note on this clonotype: Its matching antigen is unknown.

Germline lookup yields CDR1 SGHAT and CDR2 FQNNGV. This CDR3 contains 13 residues. The TCR beta profiling, which covered VDJ combination and CDR3 sequence, was carried out using genomic DNA as the template. In TCRdb, the reads were re-called with MiXCR into one record per CDR3 protein. This table has approximately 380,000 distinct CDR3 sequences, 65% to 80% appearing once. The sample comprised sorted CD4+, CD8+, or CD8+CD57+ T cells (not recorded which) from PBMCs. This TCR came from a human donor in good health, serving as a control. The V gene is TRBV11-2, the J gene TRBJ2-7, with D perhaps TRBD1 (7 bases). The J call is uncertain, as TRBJ2-1 better fits the DNA end. The CDR3 sequence is CASSRDSGREQFF. The CDR3 DNA is TGTGCCAGCAGCCGGGACAGCGGGCGTGAGCAGTTCTTC.